The present entry profiles one T cell receptor (beta chain) with its context. Antigen specificity is unknown. The germline V and J ends were trimmed by 5 bases and 1 base, with 8 bases remaining between them. This CDR3 has 14 residues. The germline V gene encodes CDR1 PRHDT and CDR2 FYEKMQ (reference sequence). Libraries were prepared by immunoSEQ multiplex PCR; TCRdb keeps only in-frame clonotypes and omits some of them. The repertoire includes approximately 640,000 clones, roughly 88% of them detected once, and 30% to 35% sits in the top ten. This sample stems from a study of shared clonotypes between healthy human individuals. Study information: CD4 naive and memory got three plates each, CD8 naive two, CD8 memory one. Study-level results: Clonotype sharing across donors was expected to vary with sequencing depth.

The receptor's source is a man between 18 and 29 years old in good health. Some clones in this sample may be carry-over from other donors' samples. This chain links TRBV13 with TRBJ2-2; maybe TRBD2 (6 bases). The sequencing sample was made of memory CD8+ T cells from PBMCs. The subset: CD45RO+ cells pooled with CCR7-negative TemRA cells. The DNA of the CDR3 is TGTGCCAGCAGCGCCGGGAGGAACACCGGGGAGCTGTTTTTT. Translation: CASSAGRNTGELFF.